The rows below give T cell receptor beta chains drawn from one sample of a study of blood T cell repertoires in COVID-19. The table came from immunoSEQ multiplex PCR; TCRdb's copy has only in-frame clones and leaves some out. Altogether roughly 62,000 clones are present, around 87% being singletons, with the ten largest covering around 7.4%. The sample consisted of peripheral blood. These TCRs come from a human donor with active COVID-19. The donor label of this sample is uncertain. Each CDR3 is given with its conserved first and last residue. Each record gives: clone size, V gene, J gene, CDR3 length, D gene, CDR3 DNA, CDR3 protein. A D gene is named only where the DNA matches it firmly. A clone size is listed for some rows: how often the clone was seen (once, few, many), or a class if it is expanded.

NA,TRBV19,TRBJ2-1,15,TRBD1,TGTGCCAGTAGTGAACAGGGGGCAGGGTTCAATGAGCAGTTCTTC,CASSEQGAGFNEQFF
NA,TRBV4-3,TRBJ2-7,17,TRBD2,TGCGCCAGCAGCCAAGATTTGGTAGCGGGAGAGGGGGACGAGCAGTACTTC,CASSQDLVAGEGDEQYF
NA,TRBV4-3,TRBJ2-7,14,NA,TGCGCCAGCAGCAACAACCGCGGGTACTACGAGCAGTACTTC,CASSNNRGYYEQYF
NA,TRBV11-3,TRBJ2-7,15,TRBD2,TGTGCCAGCAGCTTATTCTCTAGCGGGGCCTACGAGCAGTACTTC,CASSLFSSGAYEQYF
NA,TRBV30,TRBJ2-6,17,TRBD1,TGTGCCTGGAGTTCCGGGACAGACCCTTTTGGGGCCAACGTCCTGACTTTC,CAWSSGTDPFGANVLTF
once,TRBV11-3,TRBJ2-3,17,TRBD1,TGTGCCAGCAGCACCCGGGACAGACCCCAAGGCACAGATACGCAGTATTTT,CASSTRDRPQGTDTQYF
NA,TRBV9,TRBJ1-1,17,NA,TGTGCCAGCAGCGTAGGCTTAGGCACTACAGGGAACACTGAAGCTTTCTTT,CASSVGLGTTGNTEAFF
NA,TRBV4-2,TRBJ2-7,15,NA,TGTGCCAGCAGCCCCCCTGCAGGGGCGTCCTACGAGCAGTACTTC,CASSPPAGASYEQYF
once,TRBV11-3,TRBJ2-1,14,NA,TGTGCCAGCAGCTTCTCATTCAGGGACAATGAGCAGTTCTTC,CASSFSFRDNEQFF
NA,TRBV7-9,TRBJ1-5,16,NA,TGTGCCAGCAGCTTAGTTACAGGCTATAGCAATCAGCCCCAGCATTTT,CASSLVTGYSNQPQHF
NA,TRBV30,TRBJ1-1,13,NA,TGTGCCTGGAGTGTACAGGGCAGCACTGAAGCTTTCTTT,CAWSVQGSTEAFF
NA,TRBV11-3,TRBJ2-1,14,TRBD2,TGTGCCAGCAGCCCTGGACTAGCGGGGGAGGAGCAGTTCTTC,CASSPGLAGEEQFF
NA,TRBV27,TRBJ2-2,18,TRBD2,TGTGCCAGCAGCGGGACTAGCGGGAGTTCAGGCAACACCGGGGAGCTGTTTTTT,CASSGTSGSSGNTGELFF
NA,TRBV27,TRBJ1-1,14,NA,TGTGCCAGCAGTTTATTAACAGGGATGGCTGAAGCTTTCTTT,CASSLLTGMAEAFF
few,TRBV6-5,TRBJ1-5,15,NA,TGTGCCAGCAGAATTGAACAGGGAGGGAATCAGCCCCAGCATTTT,CASRIEQGGNQPQHF
few,TRBV19,TRBJ1-4,15,NA,TGTGCCAGTAGTCCAATCGGACAGATCGATGAAAAACTGTTTTTT,CASSPIGQIDEKLFF
NA,TRBV5-8,TRBJ2-7,14,TRBD1,TGTGCCAGCAGCTTCCCGGGCCTCCAGGGGGAAAAGTACTTC,CASSFPGLQGEKYF
once,TRBV11-2,TRBJ2-3,16,TRBD2,TGTGCCAGCAGCTTACCCTTGACTAGCGGGAGGTATACGCAGTATTTT,CASSLPLTSGRYTQYF
NA,TRBV11-3,TRBJ2-7,14,TRBD1,TGTGCCAGCAGCTCCGGACAGGGGGGCAACGAGCAGTACTTC,CASSSGQGGNEQYF
NA,TRBV19,TRBJ2-7,13,TRBD2,TGTGCCAGTAGTATAACTAGCGGATACGAGCAGTACTTC,CASSITSGYEQYF
NA,TRBV5-1,TRBJ1-1,16,NA,TGCGCCAGCAGCTTGGTGCCACAAGGGGAAAAGACTGAAGCTTTCTTT,CASSLVPQGEKTEAFF
NA,TRBV5-8,TRBJ1-1,12,NA,TGTGCCAGCAGCCCCAGGGACACTGAAGCTTTCTTT,CASSPRDTEAFF
NA,TRBV19,TRBJ2-7,13,TRBD2,TGTGCCAGTAGTATAGCGGGAGGCTACGAGCAGTACTTC,CASSIAGGYEQYF
NA,TRBV18,TRBJ2-1,16,NA,TGTGCCAGCTCACCAGAGGCAGGGGATCCTACTAATGAGCAGTTCTTC,CASSPEAGDPTNEQFF
NA,TRBV7-3,TRBJ1-1,13,NA,TGTGCCAGCAGCTTAACCCAGGAGGGTGAAGCTTTCTTT,CASSLTQEGEAFF
NA,TRBV12-3/TRBV12-4,TRBJ1-2,13,TRBD1,TGTGCCAGCAGTGATGGGACAGGCTATGGCTACACCTTC,CASSDGTGYGYTF
NA,TRBV2,TRBJ2-1,14,NA,TGTGCCAGCAAACCCCGGACAGCGAAGAATGAGCAGTTCTTC,CASKPRTAKNEQFF
NA,TRBV4-1,TRBJ2-3,14,NA,TGCGCCAGCAGCCAAAGGGGAGGGGGGGATACGCAGTATTTT,CASSQRGGGDTQYF
NA,TRBV29-1,TRBJ2-3,14,NA,TGCAGCGCCGGGGCTAGCGCGAGCACAGATACGCAGTATTTT,CSAGASASTDTQYF
NA,TRBV27,TRBJ1-4,13,NA,TGTGCCAGCACCGCCCAGGGTAATGAAAAACTGTTTTTT,CASTAQGNEKLFF
NA,TRBV29-1,TRBJ2-1,16,TRBD1,TGCAGCGTTGAAGATGATGGGACAGGGAGGTACAATGAGCAGTTCTTC,CSVEDDGTGRYNEQFF
NA,TRBV28,TRBJ2-7,13,NA,TGTGCCAGCAGTTTAGAGGACTCCTACGAGCAGTACTTC,CASSLEDSYEQYF
NA,TRBV4-1,TRBJ1-2,16,NA,TGCGCCAGCAGCCACGCCCTAGAGTTAACTAACTATGGCTACACCTTC,CASSHALELTNYGYTF
NA,TRBV5-1,TRBJ2-2,13,NA,TGCGCCAGCGGGGGCGTCGACACCGGGGAGCTGTTTTTT,CASGGVDTGELFF
NA,TRBV12-2,TRBJ2-7,15,NA,TGTGCAAGTCGCTTAGGGGTGGGACCCGGAGGGGAGCAGTACTTC,CASRLGVGPGGEQYF
NA,TRBV7-2,TRBJ1-2,14,NA,TGTGCCAGCAGCCCCCCCGCGGGCGCAAGTGGCTACACCTTC,CASSPPAGASGYTF
few,TRBV5-4,TRBJ1-2,13,NA,TGTGCCAGCAGCTTAAGGGGCGCCTATGGCTACACCTTC,CASSLRGAYGYTF
NA,TRBV5-1,TRBJ1-5,15,NA,TGCGCCAGCAGCCGGGAGGGCGGTAGCAATCAGCCCCAGCATTTT,CASSREGGSNQPQHF
NA,TRBV4-3,TRBJ2-7,16,TRBD1,TGCGCCAGCAGCCAAGATCGAAACAGGGGACAGGACGAGCAGTACTTC,CASSQDRNRGQDEQYF
NA,TRBV19,TRBJ1-5,13,NA,TGTGCCAGTAGTCTAGGGTTGCGACAGCCCCAGCATTTT,CASSLGLRQPQHF
few,TRBV4-1,TRBJ2-2,18,NA,TGCGCCAGCAGCCAAGATTGCGGGGGCTACGCGAACACCGGGGAGCTGTTTTTT,CASSQDCGGYANTGELFF
NA,TRBV19,TRBJ2-6,16,NA,TGTGCCAGTAGTACCCCGTTCCCCTCTGGGGCCAACGTCCTGACTTTC,CASSTPFPSGANVLTF
NA,TRBV3-1/TRBV3-2,TRBJ2-7,13,TRBD1,TGTGCCAGCAGGCTCGGACAGGCAAAAGAGCAGTACTTC,CASRLGQAKEQYF
NA,TRBV6-5,TRBJ2-5,14,TRBD2,TGTGCCAGCCGACTAGCGGGGATACAAGAGACCCAGTACTTC,CASRLAGIQETQYF
NA,TRBV9,TRBJ2-5,15,TRBD2,TGTGCCAGCAGCCGGACTAGCGGGATCCAAGAGACCCAGTACTTC,CASSRTSGIQETQYF
NA,TRBV3-1/TRBV3-2,TRBJ2-5,17,TRBD2,TGTGCCAGCAGCCAATTTTGGACTAGCGGCGGGGGAGAGACCCAGTACTTC,CASSQFWTSGGGETQYF
NA,TRBV4-3,TRBJ2-2,15,TRBD1,TGCGCCAGCAGCCAACAGGGGGTATTGGCCGGGGAGCTGTTTTTT,CASSQQGVLAGELFF